Here is one T cell receptor (beta chain) with its context. This record comes from a study of blood T cell repertoires in COVID-19. Study details: Researchers got acute and convalescent COVID-19 samples from the United States, Italy and Spain.

From germline, CDR1 is SGHTA and CDR2 FQGNSA. V was pared by 1 base and J by 3 bases, with 7 bases of the junction left unmatched. CDR3 size: 16 residues. Membership in each cohort depended on participant-reported clinical history. Cohort 3 recovered donors had two negative PCRs, clearance, or symptom resolution. In the authors' workflow: Estimation of nucleated cell counts was performed using reference gene primer amplification. TCRdb keeps only in-frame clones here, not all; method: immunoSEQ multiplex PCR. V, J and clone size derive from that table, while D and trimming were established from the DNA sequence. The table has 200,000 or so clones, approximately 84% seen once.

The receptor comes from a man aged 40-50 years who had recovered from COVID-19. Sequenced sample: PBMCs or T cells enriched from blood (not recorded which). The chain couples TRBV7-2 to TRBJ2-7; 9 bases fit TRBD1. In DNA form, the CDR3 reads TGTGCCAGCAGCTTAGTGGGACAGGGCTCTTTCTACGAGCAGTACTTC. Its translation is CASSLVGQGSFYEQYF.